The rows below give T cell receptor beta chains drawn from one sample of a study of cytomegalovirus exposure and HLA in healthy donors. This table comes from immunoSEQ multiplex PCR, and its TCRdb copy is limited to in-frame clones, with some not included. The data contain approximately 240,000 clones, 75% to 85% of them singletons. Sequenced sample: PBMCs. The receptors stem from a woman aged 60 to 75 in good health and CMV-seropositive. Both conserved end residues are trimmed from each CDR3. Not every row has a clone size; where given, it reads once, few, many or a size class.

abundance,j_gene,v_gene,CDR3aa
-,TRBJ2-5,TRBV6-5,ASSYGRECGCETQY
-,TRBJ1-4,TRBV5-1,ASSGMGGSNEKLF
-,TRBJ2-1,TRBV28,ASSYFGENEQF
-,TRBJ1-2,TRBV19,ASSILGQGGYGYT
-,TRBJ1-2,TRBV4-1,ASSQGGAPNYGYT
-,TRBJ2-1,TRBV19,ASRTGSSYNEQF
-,TRBJ2-5,TRBV6-1,ASSRDRDETQY
-,TRBJ1-3,TRBV2,ASSAGRATGNTIY
-,TRBJ2-1,TRBV10-3,AISETSGDNEQF
few,TRBJ1-1,TRBV28,ASRPTAGTEAF
once,TRBJ1-3,TRBV18,ASSPLTGGIPGNTIY
once,TRBJ2-6,TRBV10-3,AISESFGEDSGANVLT
-,TRBJ2-3,TRBV2,ASSVGLEDTQY
-,TRBJ1-2,TRBV11-2,ASSLSASSGLYAYGYT
once,TRBJ2-7,TRBV19,ASSETQEANYYEQY
once,TRBJ2-1,TRBV11-2,ASSLVPTSGGSYNEQF
-,TRBJ2-1,TRBV5-1,ASSLTSGSYNEQF
-,TRBJ2-5,TRBV6-5,ATYSGGAETQY
-,TRBJ1-2,TRBV10-3,AISESSGIYGYT
-,TRBJ1-4,TRBV5-1,ASSLGQGTANEKLF